These 17 T cell receptor beta chains were sequenced from one sample in a study of blood T cell repertoires in COVID-19. Profiling relied on immunoSEQ multiplex PCR, and the TCRdb table lists in-frame clones only, not all of them. This table holds roughly 150,000 clones, just under 85% found once. Sequences were obtained from peripheral blood. The source of these receptors is an elderly woman with COVID-19, enrolled during active disease.

V usage is TRBV6-2 or TRBV6-3 and J usage is TRBJ2-5; D may be TRBD2 (6 bases). The V gene's germline CDR1 is MNHEY and CDR2 SVGEGT. The CDR3 is made up of 16 amino acids. V shed 0 bases and J shed 4 bases, with 15 bases lying between them. CDR3 loop: CASSYSLRGKGETQYF. The CDR3 DNA is TGTGCCAGCAGTTACTCCTTGCGGGGCAAGGGAGAGACCCAGTACTTC.

The V gene is TRBV11-3, the J gene TRBJ2-6, with D maybe TRBD1 (6 bases). CDR3 length equals 14 residues. Trimming removed 5 bases from V and 3 bases from J, with 8 bases in between. Germline V gene sequence: CDR1 SGHNT, CDR2 YENEEA. CDR3 DNA sequence: TGTGCCAGCAGCCCAGGGGTTGGGGCCAACGTCCTGACTTTC. It codes for CASSPGVGANVLTF.

This chain uses TRBV19 with TRBJ2-2, with 15 bases identical to TRBD2. V was clipped by 7 bases and J by 7 bases; unmatched bases: 13. The CDR3 consists of 18 residues. CDR1 and CDR2 (germline): LNHDA, SQIVND (reference sequence). The chain's CDR3 is CASTRTSGGAQSNGELFF. The CDR3 DNA reads TGTGCCAGTACCCGGACTAGCGGGGGGGCCCAGTCGAACGGGGAGCTGTTTTTT.

The chain employs TRBV28 and TRBJ2-2, with TRBD2 identical over 7 bases. Germline CDR1 is MDHEN and CDR2 is SYDVKM. Trimming removed 5 bases from V and 5 bases from J; junction bases left unmatched: 8. The CDR3 is 15 amino acids. For the CDR3, the DNA is TGTGCCAGCAGTGTGGGGTGGGGAGGGACCGGGGAGCTGTTTTTT. Protein: CASSVGWGGTGELFF.

The rearrangement links TRBV11-2 to TRBJ2-3; 10 bases agree with TRBD1. Per the germline V gene, CDR1 is SGHAT and CDR2 is FQNNGV. Trimming took 5 bases from V and 7 from J; bases not matched to a gene: 6. The CDR3 extends over 14 amino acids. CDR3 sequence (DNA): TGTGCCAGCAGCCGGGACAGGGGTTATCATACGCAGTATTTT. This codes for CASSRDRGYHTQYF.

This clone came up a few times. The chain couples TRBV7-3 to TRBJ2-2; TRBD1 matches 12 bases. V lost 1 base to trimming and J lost 5 bases; unmatched junction nucleotides: 5. CDR1 and CDR2 (germline): SGHTA, FQGTGA. The CDR3 has 17 residues. CDR3 sequence: CASSLMGQGARTGELFF. Written as DNA, the CDR3 is TGTGCCAGCAGCTTAATGGGACAGGGGGCGCGGACCGGGGAGCTGTTTTTT.

The CDR3 DNA is TGCGCCAGCAGCCAACTATGGACAGGGTTCAACGTCCTGACTTTC. Translation gives CASSQLWTGFNVLTF. This chain uses TRBV4-3 with TRBJ2-6; 8 nucleotides line up with TRBD1. The V and J ends lost 2 bases and 9 bases, in that order; junction bases with no gene match: 6. Germline CDR1 is LGHNA and CDR2 is YSLEER. CDR3 size: 15 residues.

The genes are TRBV2 and TRBJ1-2; D perhaps matches TRBD1 (6 bases). Between the trimmed V and J ends, which lost 5 bases and 1 base, there was a span of 11 bases. The CDR3 extends over 14 amino acids. CDR1 is SNHLY, CDR2 FYNNEI, per germline. This CDR3 is CASSSQGINYGYTF. The DNA for the CDR3 is TGTGCCAGCAGTTCTCAGGGGATTAACTATGGCTACACCTTC.

The rearrangement links TRBV21-1 to TRBJ2-7; the D call TRBD2 from the table was never checked on the DNA. TRBV21-1 is an annotated pseudogene. The CDR3 is 21 amino acids. The CDR3 loop is CASSKVCRGEPLREFSYEQYF. The CDR3 DNA reads TGTGCCAGCAGCAAAGTCTGTAGGGGGGAGCCCCTGCGGGAGTTCTCCTACGAGCAGTACTTC.

The chain links TRBV30 to TRBJ1-5, with 8 bases aligning to TRBD1. The CDR3 contains 15 residues. V lost 4 bases and J lost 1; bases outside the gene matches: 6. Germline lookup yields CDR1 GTSNPN and CDR2 SVGIG (reference sequence). Here the CDR3 DNA reads TGTGCCTGGACCCCGGGACAGGCAAGCAATCAGCCCCAGCATTTT. Its translation: CAWTPGQASNQPQHF.

The chain joins TRBV7-2 to TRBJ2-5; 13 bases line up with TRBD2. The CDR3 extends over 15 amino acids. Trimming removed 6 bases from V and 2 bases from J; junction bases left unmatched: 3. Germline CDR1 is SGHTA and CDR2 is FQGNSA. DNA of the CDR3: TGTGCCAGCAGACGGACTAGCGGGGGACAAGAGACCCAGTACTTC. Translated, it gives CASRRTSGGQETQYF. The full variable domain, rest sourced from reference TRBV7-2 and TRBJ2-5, is GAGVSQSPSNKVTEKGKDVELRCDPISGHTALYWYRQSLGQGLEFLIYFQGNSAPDKSGLPSDRFSAERTGGSVSTLTIQRTQQEDSAVYLCASRRTSGGQETQYFGPGTRLLVL.

The chain has TRBV23-1 and TRBJ2-3, with a weak D call TRBD1 (6 bases). TRBV23-1 is an open reading frame whose function is uncertain. V dropped 10 bases and J dropped 5 bases, with 22 bases sitting between them. The CDR3 extends over 15 amino acids. This CDR3 is CATPTKSRGRDTQYF. CDR3 in DNA: TGCGCCACCCCCACAAAGAGCAGGGGAAGAGATACGCAGTATTTT.

The V gene is TRBV29-1, the J gene TRBJ2-7; TRBD1 aligns across 8 bases. Germline assignment: CDR1 SQVTM and CDR2 ANQGSEA. The length of the CDR3 is 13 residues. V shed 7 bases and J 5 bases; nucleotides not matched to a gene: 10. This CDR3 reads CSASPGTGDEQYF. Written as DNA, the CDR3 is TGCAGCGCTTCTCCCGGGACAGGAGACGAGCAGTACTTC.

V gene TRBV5-1 combines with J gene TRBJ2-7; D ambiguous. Trimming removed 3 bases from V and 2 bases from J, with 18 bases in between. The germline gives CDR1 SGHRS, CDR2 YFSETQ. There are 16 residues in the CDR3. CDR3 residues: CASSYDAALPAYEQYF. In DNA, the CDR3 is TGCGCCAGCAGCTACGATGCGGCTTTACCCGCCTACGAGCAGTACTTC.

The V call is TRBV7-9, the J call TRBJ2-2, with D perhaps TRBD1 (6 bases). Trimming left V 5 bases short and J 6 bases short, with 13 bases between. CDR1 is SEHNR, CDR2 FQNEAQ, per germline (reference sequence). This CDR3 has 14 residues. The CDR3 spells CASSTRGEAGELFF. The CDR3 DNA reads as TGTGCCAGCAGCACCAGGGGAGAGGCCGGGGAGCTGTTTTTT.

The chain uses TRBV7-2 and TRBJ2-1; TRBD2 agrees at 10 bases. V lost 0 bases, J lost 8 bases, and 4 bases stayed unmatched. The CDR3 has 15 residues. The V gene's germline CDR1 is SGHTA and CDR2 FQGNSA. The CDR3 sequence: CASSLAPSGSDEQFF. For the CDR3, the DNA is TGTGCCAGCAGCTTAGCGCCTAGCGGGAGTGATGAGCAGTTCTTC. Full variable domain (rest looked up from reference TRBV7-2 and TRBJ2-1): GAGVSQSPSNKVTEKGKDVELRCDPISGHTALYWYRQSLGQGLEFLIYFQGNSAPDKSGLPSDRFSAERTGGSVSTLTIQRTQQEDSAVYLCASSLAPSGSDEQFFGPGTRLTVL.

The chain has TRBV6-5 and TRBJ1-6; D is ambiguous. Germline values: CDR1 MNHEY, CDR2 SVGAGI. The CDR3 consists of 15 residues. The V end was cut by 6 bases, the J end by 5 bases, with 14 bases between. The CDR3 reads CASSLRQTHNSPLHF. CDR3 in DNA: TGTGCCAGCAGCCTAAGACAAACCCATAATTCACCCCTCCACTTT.